This T cell receptor beta chain was documented in a study of T cell responses to AZD1222 COVID-19 vaccine (dated by TCRdb to the early 2020s). For context, the study as a whole: AZD1222 recipients given second doses at about 4 weeks or at about 12 weeks were pooled, since spike-specific TCR depth and breadth were not found to differ between the two schedules. Enrollment into the trials was organized by age into subgroups of 18-55, 56-69 and 70-plus years, and those subgroups contained roughly 150, 30 and 60 TCR-sequenced participants, respectively. A total of under 250 trial participants underwent TCR sequencing, of whom about 200 had received two doses of AZD1222 and about 26 had received two doses of the MenACWY control vaccine.

CDR1 and CDR2 are drawn from the germline V gene (reference sequence): SEHNR, FQNEAQ. Clipping removes 5 bases from V and 3 bases from J, with 3 as the unmatched junction base count. Spanning cysteine to phenylalanine, the CDR3 consists of 14 amino acids. Solely the CDR3 DNA is kept, with 42 bases framed from the first base. Broad study findings and their caveats: After two AZD1222 doses, both the breadth and the depth of spike-specific TCRs were significantly higher than at day 0 and than in MenACWY recipients. Reportedly, almost half of the unique spike-specific TCRs recognized epitopes lying outside the regions that are mutated in the B.1.351 and B.1.1.7 variants. The whole spike protein was spanned by vaccine-associated CD4 TCRs, and dominant responses were seen in regions 160-218 and 743-854. In the small 56-69-year group, the increase in depth fell short of significance, most likely because of low power. No day 14 peak-response samples were available, so repertoires were characterized only after the peak T cell response. Most participants were white British and females outnumbered males, and the authors suggested that clonal diversity may have been underestimated. Only 5 to 7 AZD1222 recipients were SARS-CoV-2 seropositive at baseline, limiting conclusions about previously exposed vaccinees.

As for this clone: What antigen it recognizes has not been identified. No base quality information exists; no much larger clone differs at one position.

This sample's time point label indicates: baseline before first vaccination. Vaccinee samples were obtained from the UK trials COV001 and COV002, which included a single-blind randomized controlled phase 2/3 trial of AZD1222 (ChAdOx1 nCoV-19) in healthy adults. For TCRbeta chain sequencing, PBMC samples were collected from trial participants at day 0 and at day 28 after the second dose. The CDR3 regions of human TCRbeta chains were analyzed by immunosequencing. The original pipeline was this. Repertoire TCRs were matched against a reference library of SARS-CoV-2-specific TCRs generated with the MIRA antigen-specificity platform. Breadth meant the fraction of unique TCRs that were SARS-CoV-2-associated, whereas depth meant the fraction of total T cells that were SARS-CoV-2-associated. Using the MIRA data, each spike-specific TCR was assigned both to the spike region to which the TCR was reactive and to a CD4 or CD8 class. Log10-transformed breadth and depth values were compared by one-way ANOVA with Sidak's multiple comparisons tests. TCRdb limited this immuneACCESS table to in-frame rearrangements with V and J called. A share of clones is missing; checked studies link under half to unresolved V genes, and the rest is unexplained. D and trimming come from the DNA, and the V and J calls and clone size come from that table. This sample lists fewer than 200,000 clones; 80% to 95% were detected once. Jointly, the top ten make up around 1.5% of the sample.

The specimen was peripheral blood, collected on day 0 of AZD1222 vaccination. This chain joins TRBV7-9 to TRBJ2-7, with 11 bases in between that match TRBD2. This receptor was obtained from an adult in good health. The bases read TGTGCCAGCAGCCCGGGGACTAGCGGCTACGAGCAGTACTTC. The encoded protein is CASSPGTSGYEQYF.